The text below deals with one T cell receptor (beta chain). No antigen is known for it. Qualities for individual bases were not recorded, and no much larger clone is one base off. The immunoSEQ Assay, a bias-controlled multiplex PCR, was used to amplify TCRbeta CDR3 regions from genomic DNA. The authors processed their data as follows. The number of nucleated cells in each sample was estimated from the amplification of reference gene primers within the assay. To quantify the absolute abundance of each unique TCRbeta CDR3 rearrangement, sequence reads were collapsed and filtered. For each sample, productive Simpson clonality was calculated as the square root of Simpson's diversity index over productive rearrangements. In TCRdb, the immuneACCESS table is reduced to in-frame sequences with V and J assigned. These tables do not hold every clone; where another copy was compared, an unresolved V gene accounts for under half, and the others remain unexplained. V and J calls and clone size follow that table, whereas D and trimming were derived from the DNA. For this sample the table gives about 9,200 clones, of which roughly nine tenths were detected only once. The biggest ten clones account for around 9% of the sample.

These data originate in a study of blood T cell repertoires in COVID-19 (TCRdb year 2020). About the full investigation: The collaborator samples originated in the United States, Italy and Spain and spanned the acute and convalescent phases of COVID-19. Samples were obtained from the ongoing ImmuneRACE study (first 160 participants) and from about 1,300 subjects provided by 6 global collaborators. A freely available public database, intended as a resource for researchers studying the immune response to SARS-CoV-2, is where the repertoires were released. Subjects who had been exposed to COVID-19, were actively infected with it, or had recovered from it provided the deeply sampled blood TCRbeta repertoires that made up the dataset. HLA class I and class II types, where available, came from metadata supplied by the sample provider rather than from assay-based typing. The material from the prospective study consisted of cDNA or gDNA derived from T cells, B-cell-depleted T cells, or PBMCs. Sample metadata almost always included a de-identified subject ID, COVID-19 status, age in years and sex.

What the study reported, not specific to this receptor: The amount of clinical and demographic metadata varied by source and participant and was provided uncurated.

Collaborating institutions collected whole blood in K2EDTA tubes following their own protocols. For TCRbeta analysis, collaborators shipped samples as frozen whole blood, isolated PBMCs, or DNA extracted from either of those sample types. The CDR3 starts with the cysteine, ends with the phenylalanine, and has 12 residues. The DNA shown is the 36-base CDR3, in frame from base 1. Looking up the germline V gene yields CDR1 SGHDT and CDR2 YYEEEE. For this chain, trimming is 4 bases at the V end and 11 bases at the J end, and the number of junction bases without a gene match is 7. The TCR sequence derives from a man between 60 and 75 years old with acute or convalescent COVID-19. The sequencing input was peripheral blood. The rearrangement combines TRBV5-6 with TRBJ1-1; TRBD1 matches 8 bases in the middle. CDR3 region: CASSTDRERAFF. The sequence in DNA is TGTGCCAGCAGCACGGACAGGGAGAGGGCTTTCTTT.